Shown below are 4 T cell receptor beta chains from a single sample sequenced in a study of cytomegalovirus exposure and HLA in healthy donors. Data came from immunoSEQ multiplex PCR; TCRdb stores just in-frame clones and leaves some out. Of 45,000 or so clones in the sample, under 95% were seen once. Material for sequencing was PBMCs. The receptors were sampled from a woman under 30 in good health and CMV-seronegative.

The chain employs TRBV19 and TRBJ1-1, with D possibly TRBD1 on 5 matching bases. This CDR3 has 13 amino acids. Germline V gives CDR1 LNHDA, CDR2 SQIVND (reference sequence). The germline V and J ends were trimmed by 4 bases and 0 bases, with 6 bases remaining between them. DNA for the CDR3: TGTGCCAGTAGTAGACAGCTGAACACTGAAGCTTTCTTT. Its translation is CASSRQLNTEAFF.

The V call is TRBV5-1, the J call TRBJ2-6, with a tentative D call TRBD2 (6 bases). This CDR3 comprises 17 residues. The V gene lost 1 base and the J gene lost 4 bases, with 15 bases spanning the gap. Germline V gene sequence: CDR1 SGHRS, CDR2 YFSETQ. Written as DNA, the CDR3 is TGCGCCAGCAGCTTGAGGGAGGTCGGAGCCGGGGCCAACGTCCTGACTTTC. Its translation: CASSLREVGAGANVLTF.

This clone came up once. This chain links TRBV5-4 with TRBJ2-7; D is perhaps TRBD1 (6 bases). This CDR3 spans 16 amino acids. The germline CDR1 and CDR2 sequences are SGHNT and YYREEE (reference sequence). Trimming took off 0 bases at V and 0 bases at J, with 13 bases between the two ends. The DNA of the CDR3 is TGTGCCAGCAGCTTGGGTCCGCAGGGGAGCTCCTACGAGCAGTACTTC. Translating gives CASSLGPQGSSYEQYF.

Comments on this clone: This CDR3 is also generated by other DNA sequences in the sample. The chain combines TRBV11-2 with TRBJ2-3; 12 bases align to TRBD2. Germline CDR1 SGHAT, CDR2 FQNNGV. J lost 3 bases, V lost 1 base, and 2 bases had no gene match. The CDR3 loop spans 16 amino acids. CDR3 amino acids: CASSLATSGRTDTQYF. CDR3 bases: TGTGCCAGCAGCTTAGCGACTAGCGGGAGAACAGATACGCAGTATTTT.